What follows describes a single T cell receptor beta chain. As yet, its antigen is unknown. The data are from a study of cytomegalovirus exposure and HLA in healthy donors. Broader study findings: Rarity held for most TCR sequences, but there were some public TCRs that occurred in many donors. First-cohort TCR clusters were later found to tend to co-occur in the 130 or so validation repertoires.

Germline assignment: CDR1 SQVTM and CDR2 ANQGSEA. J lost 7 bases, V lost 8 bases, and 8 bases had no gene match. This CDR3 comprises 13 residues. Sequencing was performed with immunoSEQ multiplex PCR; in TCRdb, only in-frame clones are kept and a portion is missing. The sample has 100,000 to 150,000 clones, 85% to 90% seen once. These donors were members of the roughly 120-subject validation cohort, a group separate from the approximately 620-subject first cohort. Specimen: PBMCs. The receptor's source is a woman aged 18-30 years in good health and CMV-seronegative. The rearrangement links TRBV29-1 to TRBJ2-1, with 10 positions matching TRBD1. The CDR3 bases are TGCAGCACGCTTCCGGGACAGGGGAATGAGCAGTTCTTC. Encoded protein: CSTLPGQGNEQFF.